The clone carrying this T cell receptor beta chain was counted only a few times. Its specificity is not known. A TCRbeta library incorporating unique molecular identifiers was prepared. TCRdb reanalysed the PCR reads using MiXCR and keeps one entry per CDR3 protein. The sample includes hundreds of thousands of distinct CDR3 sequences, around 13% of them seen just once. The data derive from a study of T-cell reconstitution after alpha-beta-depleted transplantation in children. CDR3 length equals 15 residues. In germline, CDR1 is MDHEN, CDR2 SYDVKM. V was cut by 2 bases and J by 7 bases, with 14 bases left in between. Regarding the study as a whole: Reportedly, roughly two months post-transplant, alpha-beta T cells arose from several hundred expanded graft clones.

The V call is TRBV28, the J call TRBJ1-4; the D gene is possibly TRBD1 (6 bases). The material was PBMCs, mostly from graft donor cells, obtained 360 days after TCRalphabeta/CD19-depleted stem cell transplant. This TCR derives from a male patient aged 5 to 17 who had a stem cell transplant for acute myeloid leukemia, so the T cells may come from the graft donor. CDR3 bases: TGTGCCAGCAGTTTAACGGGGGCCAGGGGTGAAAAACTGTTTTTT. It encodes CASSLTGARGEKLFF.